A selection of T cell receptor beta chains follows, all from one sample in a study of T-cell reconstitution after alpha-beta-depleted transplantation in children. TCRdb fed the PCR reads into MiXCR, producing one record per CDR3 protein. The table records 550,000 to 800,000 distinct CDR3 sequences, roughly 14% of them present only once. The source material was PBMCs, sampled before TCRalphabeta/CD19-depleted stem cell transplant. The receptor set was obtained from a girl aged 2 to 9 with congenital amegakaryocytic thrombocytopenia, due to receive a stem cell transplant. Each CDR3 is given with its conserved first and last residue. D genes are given only for firm matches. Rows give clone size only sometimes, using once, few, many, or a class for an expanded clone.

v_gene	abundance	d_gene	j_gene	CDR3nt	CDR3aa
TRBV18	few	NA	TRBJ2-7	TGTGCCAGCTCACCCCGAGTTTATGGTCCAGAACGTGACGAGCAGTACTTC	CASSPRVYGPERDEQYF
TRBV12-3/TRBV12-4	many	NA	TRBJ2-5	TGTGCCAGCACCCAAGGACTAACGGAGACCCAGTACTTC	CASTQGLTETQYF
TRBV15	few	TRBD1	TRBJ1-6	TGTGCCACCAGCATAGACAGGGTAGGCTCACCCCTCCACTTT	CATSIDRVGSPLHF
TRBV25-1	NA	TRBD2	TRBJ2-5	TGTGCCAGCAGTGGGATGGGACTAGCGGGAGGAGAGACCCAGTACTTC	CASSGMGLAGGETQYF
TRBV28	NA	NA	TRBJ2-7	TGTGCCAGCAGTTGGTTAAGCGACCCTTCGGGGGAGCAGTACTTC	CASSWLSDPSGEQYF
TRBV10-3	many	NA	TRBJ2-5	TGTGCCATCAGTGAAGGGCAGAACCAAGAGACCCAGTACTTC	CAISEGQNQETQYF
TRBV10-3	NA	NA	TRBJ2-1	TGTGCCATCCACGTGGCGGAGGGTCGGTCCAATGAGCAGTTCTTC	CAIHVAEGRSNEQFF
TRBV28	few	NA	TRBJ1-4	NA	CASSFLAGGGHKKLFF
TRBV5-1	many	TRBD1	TRBJ1-2	TGCGCCAGCAGCTTGAAACAGGGGGATTCTTACGGGCATGGCTACACCTTC	CASSLKQGDSYGHGYTF
TRBV28	NA	TRBD2	TRBJ2-7	TGTGCCAGCTCCCCCCCCGTCGGCAGGGGGACTAGCGGCCCTCTAGGCGAGCAGTACTTC	CASSPPVGRGTSGPLGEQYF
TRBV11-1	few	TRBD2	TRBJ2-3	TGTGCCAGCAGCTCGAGAACACTAGCGGGGGATACGCAGTATTTT	CASSSRTLAGDTQYF
TRBV30	NA	TRBD2	TRBJ2-1	TGTGCCTGTAGTCGACTAGCGGGACCCTACAATGAGCAGTTCTTC	CACSRLAGPYNEQFF
TRBV12-3/TRBV12-4	many	TRBD2	TRBJ2-1	TGTGCCAGCAGTCCAAGACTAGCGGGAGGTTACGATGAGCAGTTCTTC	CASSPRLAGGYDEQFF
TRBV28	few	NA	TRBJ2-7	TGTGCCAGCAGTTTTAGGGGGGTCATGTACGAGCAGTACTTC	CASSFRGVMYEQYF
TRBV6-5	few	TRBD2	TRBJ2-3	TGTGCCAGCAGTTACTCGTTGACTAGCGACAAGAACACAGATACGCAGTATTTT	CASSYSLTSDKNTDTQYF
TRBV5-1	few	TRBD1	TRBJ2-1	TGCGCCAGCAGCTTGGTTCCGACAGGGCTAAACAATGAGCAGTTCTTC	CASSLVPTGLNNEQFF
TRBV20-1	NA	NA	TRBJ1-5	TGCAGTGCTAGAGATAGGCAGGGGCCGTTATCCGCCCAGCATTTT	CSARDRQGPLSAQHF
TRBV6-5	many	NA	TRBJ2-2	TGTGCCAGCAGTTACTCGTTGATGCCGCCGGACACCGGGGAGCTGTTTTTT	CASSYSLMPPDTGELFF
TRBV5-5	many	TRBD2	TRBJ2-5	TGTGCCAGCAGTTTGACTAGCGGGCGCTCTTTAGAGACCCAGTACTTC	CASSLTSGRSLETQYF
TRBV7-6	few	NA	TRBJ1-5	TGTGCCAGCAGCTTAGAGGGTGCACATCAGCCCCAGCATTTT	CASSLEGAHQPQHF
TRBV4-1	NA	TRBD2	TRBJ2-7	TGCGCCAGCAGCCAAGACTTCTGGCGGGAGGGCGACGAGCAGTACTTC	CASSQDFWREGDEQYF
TRBV29-1	many	NA	TRBJ1-2	TGCAGTGTCGCGCACAGTGAGGTTGGCTACACCTTC	CSVAHSEVGYTF
TRBV7-9	many	TRBD2	TRBJ2-1	TGTGCCAGCAGCTTAGTTGTTAGCGGGATCAATGAGCAGTTCTTC	CASSLVVSGINEQFF
TRBV7-6	many	NA	TRBJ2-2	TGTGCCAGCAGCTTGAATAGACCCACCGGGGAGCTGTTTTTT	CASSLNRPTGELFF
TRBV7-2	many	NA	TRBJ1-1	TGTGCCAGCAGCTTATGGTCCGGGGCGACCCTTAGCACTGAAGCTTTCTTT	CASSLWSGATLSTEAFF
TRBV6-5	few	NA	TRBJ2-3	TGTGCCAGCAGTTACTCGAGCAAGCCCCCAGATACGCAGTATTTT	CASSYSSKPPDTQYF